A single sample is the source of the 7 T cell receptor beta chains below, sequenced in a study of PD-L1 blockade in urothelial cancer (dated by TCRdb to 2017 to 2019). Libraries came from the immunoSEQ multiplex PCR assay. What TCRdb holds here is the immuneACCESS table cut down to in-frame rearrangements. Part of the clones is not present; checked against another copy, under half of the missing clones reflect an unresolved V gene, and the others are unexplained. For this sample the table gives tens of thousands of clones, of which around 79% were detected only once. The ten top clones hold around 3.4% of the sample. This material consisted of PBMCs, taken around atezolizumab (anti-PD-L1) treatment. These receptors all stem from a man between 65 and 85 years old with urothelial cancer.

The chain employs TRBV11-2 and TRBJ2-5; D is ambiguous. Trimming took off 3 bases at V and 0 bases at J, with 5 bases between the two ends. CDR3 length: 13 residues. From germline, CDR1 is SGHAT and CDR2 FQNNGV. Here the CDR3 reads CASSFKNQETQYF. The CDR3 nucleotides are TGTGCCAGCAGCTTTAAAAACCAAGAGACCCAGTACTTC.

The DNA of the CDR3 is TGTGCCAGCTCACACGACAGGGGGCCCGGAAACACCATATATTTT. This gives the protein CASSHDRGPGNTIYF. This chain links TRBV18 with TRBJ1-3; 10 bases line up with TRBD1. The CDR3 is 15 residues long. J gave up 4 bases and V 4 bases, and 4 bases lay outside the gene matches. CDR1 is KGHSH and CDR2 is LQKENI in the germline V gene.

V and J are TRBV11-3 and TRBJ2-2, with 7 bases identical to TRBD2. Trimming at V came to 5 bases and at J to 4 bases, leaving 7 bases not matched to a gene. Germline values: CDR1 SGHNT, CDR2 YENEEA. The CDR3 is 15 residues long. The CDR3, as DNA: TGTGCCAGCAGCCCAGGACTAGGTTCCACCGGGGAGCTGTTTTTT. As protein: CASSPGLGSTGELFF.

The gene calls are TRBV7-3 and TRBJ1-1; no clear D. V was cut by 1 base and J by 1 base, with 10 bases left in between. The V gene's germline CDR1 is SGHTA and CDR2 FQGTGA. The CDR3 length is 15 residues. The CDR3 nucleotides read TGTGCCAGCAGCTTAATGGCACCGCCGAACACTGAAGCTTTCTTT. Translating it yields CASSLMAPPNTEAFF.

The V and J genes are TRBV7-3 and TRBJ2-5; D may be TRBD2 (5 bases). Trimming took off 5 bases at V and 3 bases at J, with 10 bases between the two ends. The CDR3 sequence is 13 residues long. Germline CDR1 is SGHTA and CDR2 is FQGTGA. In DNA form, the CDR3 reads TGTGCCAGCAGCCGAACTAGGGAAGAGACCCAGTACTTC. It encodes CASSRTREETQYF.

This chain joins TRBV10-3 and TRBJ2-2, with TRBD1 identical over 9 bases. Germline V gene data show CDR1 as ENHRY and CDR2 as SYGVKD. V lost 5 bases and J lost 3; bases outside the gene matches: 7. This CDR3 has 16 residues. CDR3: CAISTPGTGYTGELFF. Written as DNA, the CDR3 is TGTGCCATCAGTACCCCCGGGACAGGGTACACCGGGGAGCTGTTTTTT.

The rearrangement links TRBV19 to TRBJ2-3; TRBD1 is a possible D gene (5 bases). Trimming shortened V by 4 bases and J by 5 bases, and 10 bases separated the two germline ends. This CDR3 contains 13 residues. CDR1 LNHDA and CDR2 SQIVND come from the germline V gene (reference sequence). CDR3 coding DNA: TGTGCCAGTAGTACGCAGGGTGTAGATACGCAGTATTTT. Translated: CASSTQGVDTQYF.